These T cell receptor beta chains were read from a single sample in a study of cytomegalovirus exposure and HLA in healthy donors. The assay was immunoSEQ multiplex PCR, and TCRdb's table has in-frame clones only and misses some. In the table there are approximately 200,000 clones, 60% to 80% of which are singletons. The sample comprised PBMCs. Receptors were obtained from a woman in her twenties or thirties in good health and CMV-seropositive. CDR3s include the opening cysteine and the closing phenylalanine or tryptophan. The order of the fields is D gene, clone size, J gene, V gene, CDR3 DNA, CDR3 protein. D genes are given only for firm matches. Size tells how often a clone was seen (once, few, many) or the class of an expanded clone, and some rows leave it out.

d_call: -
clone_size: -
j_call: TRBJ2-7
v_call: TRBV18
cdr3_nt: TGTGCCAGCTCGTCCAACTCGGGTTGTGAGCAGTACTTC
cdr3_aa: CASSSNSGCEQYF

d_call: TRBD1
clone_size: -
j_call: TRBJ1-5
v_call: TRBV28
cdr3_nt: TGTGCCAGCAGTTCCCTACAGGGGGCAAGACAGCCCCAGCATTTT
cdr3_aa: CASSSLQGARQPQHF

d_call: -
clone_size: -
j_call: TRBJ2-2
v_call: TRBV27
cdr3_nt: TGTGCCAGCAGTTTATACGCGGGGACCGGGGAGCTGTTTTTT
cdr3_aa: CASSLYAGTGELFF

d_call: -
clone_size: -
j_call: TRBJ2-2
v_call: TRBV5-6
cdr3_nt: TGTGCCAGCAGCCCGACTAGTAACACCGGGGAGCTGTTTTTT
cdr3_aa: CASSPTSNTGELFF

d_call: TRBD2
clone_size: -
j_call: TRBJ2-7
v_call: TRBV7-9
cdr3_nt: TGTTCCAGCAGCTCAGACCTGGATTACAGCGGGGCCACCTACGAGCAGTACTTC
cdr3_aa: CSSSSDLDYSGATYEQYF

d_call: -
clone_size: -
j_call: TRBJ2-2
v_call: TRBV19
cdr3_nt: TGTGCCAGTAGTATCCAGTCCAACACCGGGGAGCTGTTTTTT
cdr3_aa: CASSIQSNTGELFF

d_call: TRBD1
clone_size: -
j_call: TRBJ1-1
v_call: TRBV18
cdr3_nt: TGTGCCAGCTCCCTTTCCCAGGGGGGCACTGAAGCTTTCTTT
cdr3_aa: CASSLSQGGTEAFF

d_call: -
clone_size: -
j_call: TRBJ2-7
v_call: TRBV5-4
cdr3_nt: TGTGCCAGCAGCTTACAGGGTTCGCCCTACGAGCAGTACTTC
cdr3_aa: CASSLQGSPYEQYF

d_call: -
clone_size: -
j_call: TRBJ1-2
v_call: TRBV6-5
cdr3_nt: TGTGCCAGCAGTTCATGGGCAGACGATTACTATGGCTACACCTTC
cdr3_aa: CASSSWADDYYGYTF

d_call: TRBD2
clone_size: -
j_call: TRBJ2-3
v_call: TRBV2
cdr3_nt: TGTGCCAGCAACCTAGCGGGGTCTAGCACAGATACGCAGTATTTT
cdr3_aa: CASNLAGSSTDTQYF

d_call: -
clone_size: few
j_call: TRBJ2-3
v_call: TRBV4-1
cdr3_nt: TGCGCCAGCAGCCAAGATCAGGGGCACACAGATACGCAGTATTTT
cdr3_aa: CASSQDQGHTDTQYF

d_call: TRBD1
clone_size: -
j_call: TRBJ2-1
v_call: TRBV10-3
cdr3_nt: TGTGCCATCACCTATCGACAGGGGGCCGACAATGAGCAGTTCTTC
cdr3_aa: CAITYRQGADNEQFF

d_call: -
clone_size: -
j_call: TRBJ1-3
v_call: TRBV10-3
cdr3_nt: TGTGCCATCGGGGGACTTGGAAACACCATATATTTT
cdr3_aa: CAIGGLGNTIYF

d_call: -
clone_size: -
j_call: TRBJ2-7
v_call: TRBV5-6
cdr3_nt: TGTGCCAGCAGCTGGGGGTCTAGCGTGTCTGGGGAGCAGTACTTC
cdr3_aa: CASSWGSSVSGEQYF

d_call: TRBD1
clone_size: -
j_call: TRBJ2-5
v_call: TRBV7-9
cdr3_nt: TGTGCCAGCAGCGGGTGGACAGGGGGCGAGGATGGGGAGACCCAGTACTTC
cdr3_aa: CASSGWTGGEDGETQYF

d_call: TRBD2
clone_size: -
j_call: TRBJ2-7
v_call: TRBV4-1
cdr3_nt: TGCGCCAGCAGCTCACGACTAGCGGGAAACTACGAGCAGTACTTC
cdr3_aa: CASSSRLAGNYEQYF

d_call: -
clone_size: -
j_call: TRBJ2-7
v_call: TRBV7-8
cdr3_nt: TGTGCCAGCAGCTTAGGCGGCACCTCCTACGAGCAGTACTTC
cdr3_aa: CASSLGGTSYEQYF

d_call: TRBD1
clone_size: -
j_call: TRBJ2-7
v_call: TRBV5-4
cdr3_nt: TGTGCCAGCAGCTCGCCGGGACAGGGAGTCTACGAGCAGTACTTC
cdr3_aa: CASSSPGQGVYEQYF

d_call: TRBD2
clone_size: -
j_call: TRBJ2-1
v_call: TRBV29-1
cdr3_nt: TGCAGCGTTGAGGGACTACCTTCTTACTCCTACAATGAGCAGTTCTTC
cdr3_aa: CSVEGLPSYSYNEQFF

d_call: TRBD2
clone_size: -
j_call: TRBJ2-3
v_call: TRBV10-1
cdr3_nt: TGCGCCAGCAGTACGACTAGCGGGAGGGGCACAGATACGCAGTATTTT
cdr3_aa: CASSTTSGRGTDTQYF

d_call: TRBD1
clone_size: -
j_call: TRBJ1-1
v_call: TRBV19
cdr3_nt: TGTGCCAGTAGTTCGACAGGGTTGAACACTGAAGCTTTCTTT
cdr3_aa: CASSSTGLNTEAFF

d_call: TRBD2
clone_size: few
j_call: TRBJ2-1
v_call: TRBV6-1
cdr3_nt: TGTGCCAGCAGTGTAGCGGGAGATAACTATGAGCAGTTCTTC
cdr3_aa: CASSVAGDNYEQFF

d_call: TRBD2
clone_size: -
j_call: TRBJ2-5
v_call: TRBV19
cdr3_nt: TGTGCCAGTAGTATACTCTGGACTAGCGACCAAGAGACCCAGTACTTC
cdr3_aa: CASSILWTSDQETQYF

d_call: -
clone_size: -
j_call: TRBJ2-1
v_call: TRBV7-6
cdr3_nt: TGTGCCAGCAGCCACCGGGGTGGAGGAAATGAGCAGTTCTTC
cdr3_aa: CASSHRGGGNEQFF

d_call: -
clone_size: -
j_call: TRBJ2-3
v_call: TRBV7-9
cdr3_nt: TGTGCCAGCAGTGGTAGAACGCAGTATTTT
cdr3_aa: CASSGRTQYF

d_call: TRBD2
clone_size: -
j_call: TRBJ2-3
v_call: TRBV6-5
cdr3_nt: TGTGCCAGCAAACTAGCGGGAGCTAGGACAGATACGCAGTATTTT
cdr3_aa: CASKLAGARTDTQYF

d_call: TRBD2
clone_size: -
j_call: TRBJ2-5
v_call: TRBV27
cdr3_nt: TGTGCCAGCAGTTTGGGATCACTAGCGGGAGGTGTGGGAGAGACCCAGTACTTC
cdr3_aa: CASSLGSLAGGVGETQYF

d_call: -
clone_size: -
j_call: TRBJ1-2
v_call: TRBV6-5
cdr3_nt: TGTGCCAGCGGTCCTAGGGACACTATTAACTATGGCTACACCTTC
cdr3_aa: CASGPRDTINYGYTF

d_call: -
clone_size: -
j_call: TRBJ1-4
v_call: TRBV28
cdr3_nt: TGTGCCAGCAGGGTTCCGGGTACGACGGAAAAACTGTTTTTT
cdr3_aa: CASRVPGTTEKLFF

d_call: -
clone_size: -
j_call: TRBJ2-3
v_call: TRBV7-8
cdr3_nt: TGTGCCAGCAGCTTCGCAGATACGCAGTATTTT
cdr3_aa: CASSFADTQYF

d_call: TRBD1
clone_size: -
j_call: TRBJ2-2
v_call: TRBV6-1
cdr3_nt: TGTGCCAGCATTAGAGAGACAGGGCTCACCGGGGAGCTGTTTTTT
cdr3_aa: CASIRETGLTGELFF

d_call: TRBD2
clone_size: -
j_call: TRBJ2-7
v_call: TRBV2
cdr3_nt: TGTGCCAGCAGACCGGGACTAGCGGGAGTGTTGCAGTACTTC
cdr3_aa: CASRPGLAGVLQYF

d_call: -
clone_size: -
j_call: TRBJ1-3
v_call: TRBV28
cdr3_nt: TGTGCCAGCAGCCACCCTGGGGGGGAACAAGGCACCATATATTTT
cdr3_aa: CASSHPGGEQGTIYF

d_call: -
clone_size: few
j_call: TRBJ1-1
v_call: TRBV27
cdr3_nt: TGTGCCAGCAGTCGCCGAAACTTGAACACTGAAGCTTTCTTT
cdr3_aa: CASSRRNLNTEAFF

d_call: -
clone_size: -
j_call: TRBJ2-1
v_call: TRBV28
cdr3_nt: TGTGCCAGCAGTTCCTTAGCGGTGTACAATGAGCAGTTCTTC
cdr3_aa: CASSSLAVYNEQFF

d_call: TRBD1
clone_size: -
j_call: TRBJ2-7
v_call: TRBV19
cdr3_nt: TGTGCCAGTAGACCTTCGACAGGGGGGCAGTACTTC
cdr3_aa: CASRPSTGGQYF

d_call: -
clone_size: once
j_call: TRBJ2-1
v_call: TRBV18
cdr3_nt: TGTGCCAGCTCACCTACAGTCTATGAGCAGTTCTTC
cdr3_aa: CASSPTVYEQFF

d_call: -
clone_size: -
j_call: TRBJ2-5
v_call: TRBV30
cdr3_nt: TGTAGGCGGGATCAAGAGACCCAGTACTTC
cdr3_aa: CRRDQETQYF

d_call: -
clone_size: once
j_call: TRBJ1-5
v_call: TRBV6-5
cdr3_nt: TGTGCCAGCAGTTCCGGACAAAGCACTCAGCCCCAGCATTTT
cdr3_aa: CASSSGQSTQPQHF

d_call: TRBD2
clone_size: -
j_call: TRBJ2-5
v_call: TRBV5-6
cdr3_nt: TGTGCCAGCAGCGATAGCGGGAGTATGGGAGAGACCCAGTACTTC
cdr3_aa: CASSDSGSMGETQYF

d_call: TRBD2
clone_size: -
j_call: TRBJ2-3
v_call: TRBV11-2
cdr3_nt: TGTGCCAGCAGCTTAGTCGGCGGGAGGTGGATGGTAGATACGCAGTATTTT
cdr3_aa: CASSLVGGRWMVDTQYF

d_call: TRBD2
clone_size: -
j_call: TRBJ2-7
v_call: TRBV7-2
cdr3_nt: TGTGCCAGCATGCCCCCTAGCGGGACCGAGCAGTACTTC
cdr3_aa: CASMPPSGTEQYF

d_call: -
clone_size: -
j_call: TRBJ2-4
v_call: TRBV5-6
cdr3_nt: TGTGCCAGCAGCTTTGGGCCCACTACGGGAGCACTTCAGTACTTC
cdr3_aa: CASSFGPTTGALQYF

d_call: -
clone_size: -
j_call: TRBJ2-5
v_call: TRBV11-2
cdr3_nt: TGTGCCAGCAGCTTAGAAGTGTGGGAGCAGTACTTC
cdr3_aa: CASSLEVWEQYF

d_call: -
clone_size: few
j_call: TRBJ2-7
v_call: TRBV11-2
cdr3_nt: TGTGCCAGCAGCTTGGAGGAGGGCCCCTACGAGCAGTACTTC
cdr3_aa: CASSLEEGPYEQYF

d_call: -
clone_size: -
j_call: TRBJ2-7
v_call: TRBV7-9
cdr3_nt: TGTGCCAGCAGCTCGCGGGATTACGAGCAGTACTTC
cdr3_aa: CASSSRDYEQYF

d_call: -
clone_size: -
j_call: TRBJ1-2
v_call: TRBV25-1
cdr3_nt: TGTGCCAGCAGGGGACTCGACAGAGCTAACTATGGCTACACCTTC
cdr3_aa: CASRGLDRANYGYTF

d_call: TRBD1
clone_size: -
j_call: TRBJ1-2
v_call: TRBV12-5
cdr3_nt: TGTGCTAGTGGACTTGGACAGGTTTATGGCTACACCTTC
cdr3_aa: CASGLGQVYGYTF

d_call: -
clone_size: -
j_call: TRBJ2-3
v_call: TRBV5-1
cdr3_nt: TGCGCCAGCAGCTTGGGGCTCTCCACAGATACGCAGTATTTT
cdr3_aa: CASSLGLSTDTQYF

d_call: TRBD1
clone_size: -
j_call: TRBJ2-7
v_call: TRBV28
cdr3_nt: TGTGCCAGCAGTCCCCCAACCACCGGGACAGGGTACGAGCAGTACTTC
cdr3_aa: CASSPPTTGTGYEQYF